This entry lists 25 T cell receptor beta chains sequenced from one sample in a study of blood T cells in healthy people across ages. The second PCR ran roughly 7 to 12 cycles with a sample-barcoded 5' primer and J-beta primers. One entry per CDR3 protein results from TCRdb running MiXCR on the 5' RACE reads. The repertoire holds about 1 million distinct CDR3 sequences, with more than 40% as singletons. The sample consisted of blood. The receptors come from a woman aged 60-75 years in good health.

This clonotype was seen just once. This chain links TRBV2 with TRBJ2-3; possible D gene TRBD2, 6 bases. CDR1 is SNHLY and CDR2 is FYNNEI in the germline V gene. Trimming removed 6 bases at V and 3 bases at J, with 10 bases between. The CDR3 totals 13 residues. The CDR3 DNA reads TGTGCCAGCAGCGCGGGACCGACAGATACGCAGTATTTT. Encoded protein: CASSAGPTDTQYF.

The V and J genes are TRBV6-1 and TRBJ1-2; weak D call: TRBD1 (5 bases). This CDR3 spans 13 amino acids. Germline lookup yields CDR1 MNHNS and CDR2 SASEGT. The V end lost 3 bases, the J end lost 7 bases, and 12 bases lay between the germline ends. The CDR3 loop reads CASSDLGVSGYTF. As DNA, the CDR3 is TGTGCCAGCAGTGATCTGGGGGTTAGTGGCTACACCTTC.

In its sample, this clonotype was seen a few times. The chain carries TRBV25-1 and TRBJ1-4; 9 bases agree with TRBD1. CDR3 length: 11 amino acids. Germline V gene data show CDR1 as MGHDK and CDR2 as SYGVNS. Trimming took 5 bases from V and 13 from J; bases not matched to a gene: 2. The CDR3 DNA is TGTGCCAGCAGTTCGGGACAGGGACTGTTTTTT. It is translated as CASSSGQGLFF.

This clonotype was recorded a few times. The chain couples TRBV29-1 to TRBJ2-5; D is ambiguous. From germline, CDR1 is SQVTM and CDR2 ANQGSEA. The CDR3 totals 13 residues. Trimming shortened V by 7 bases and J by 4 bases, and 16 bases separated the two germline ends. The CDR3 DNA follows: TGCAGCGCCGACGCGAGCATCGGAGAGACCCAGTACTTC. It yields the protein CSADASIGETQYF.

This clonotype was seen more than once but under ten times. The chain employs TRBV29-1 and TRBJ2-2, with D perhaps assigned TRBD1 or TRBD2 (5 bases each). The CDR3 extends over 12 amino acids. Trimming left V 4 bases short and J 2 bases short, with 5 bases between. Germline V gives CDR1 SQVTM, CDR2 ANQGSEA. CDR3 loop: CSVGDNTGELFF. Here the CDR3 DNA reads TGCAGCGTTGGGGACAACACCGGGGAGCTGTTTTTT.

J is TRBJ1-2 and V is TRBV13, with a tentative D call TRBD1 (6 bases). In germline, CDR1 is PRHDT, CDR2 FYEKMQ (reference sequence). This CDR3 contains 15 residues. V was trimmed by 5 bases and J by 2 bases, leaving 15 bases between them. The CDR3 DNA is TGTGCCAGCAGCCTGCGGCGACAGGCCAACTATGGCTACACCTTC. Translating it yields CASSLRRQANYGYTF.

The chain combines TRBV27 with TRBJ1-2, with D uncertain. CDR3 length: 13 residues. Trimming took 8 bases from V and 5 from J, leaving 15 bases between them. CDR1 and CDR2 (germline): MNHEY, SMNVEV (reference sequence). The CDR3 sequence: CASRLTPAYGYTF. The CDR3 coding sequence is TGTGCCAGCCGACTAACACCGGCTTATGGCTACACCTTC.

This rearrangement joins TRBV7-9 to TRBJ2-7, with D hard to call. The CDR3 totals 13 residues. CDR1 is SEHNR, CDR2 FQNEAQ, per germline (reference sequence). Trimming pared 1 base from V and 5 bases from J, leaving 9 bases between. CDR3 residues: CASSLGAGDEQYF. CDR3 bases: TGTGCCAGCAGCTTAGGGGCAGGCGACGAGCAGTACTTC.

This chain uses TRBV7-2 with TRBJ1-1; D unclear. Deletions cut 2 bases from V and 2 bases from J, with 9 bases between. The CDR3 sequence is 14 residues long. Germline assignment: CDR1 SGHTA and CDR2 FQGNSA. The CDR3 region is CASSLSLGNTEAFF. Here the CDR3 DNA reads TGTGCCAGCAGCTTAAGTTTGGGAAACACTGAAGCTTTCTTT.

In its sample, this clonotype was seen a few times. The V gene is TRBV25-1, the J gene TRBJ2-7; 11 bases match TRBD2. Germline CDR1 is MGHDK and CDR2 is SYGVNS. CDR3 size: 16 residues. V shed 2 bases and J 2 bases; nucleotides not matched to a gene: 5. The CDR3 sequence: CASSELASGGTYEQYF. CDR3 nucleotide sequence: TGTGCCAGCAGTGAACTAGCTAGCGGGGGGACCTACGAGCAGTACTTC.

The genes are TRBV5-1 and TRBJ2-5, with TRBD2 as a possible D gene (6 bases). Trimming took 4 bases from V and 0 from J, leaving 10 bases between them. Germline-derived CDR1 and CDR2 are SGHRS and YFSETQ. The CDR3 has 14 residues. CDR3 protein: CASSPRGNQETQYF. The CDR3 nucleotides read TGCGCCAGCAGCCCTCGGGGGAACCAAGAGACCCAGTACTTC.

This clonotype was seen more than once but under ten times. CDR3 coding DNA: TGCAGCGTTGTAGCGGACAAATACGAGCAGTACTTC. Protein sequence: CSVVADKYEQYF. V and J are TRBV29-1 and TRBJ2-7; a weak D match, TRBD2 (6 bases). The CDR3 totals 12 residues. V was trimmed by 4 bases and J by 4 bases, leaving 11 bases between them. CDR1 and CDR2 (germline): SQVTM, ANQGSEA.

The genes are TRBV15 and TRBJ2-5, with D tentatively TRBD1 or TRBD2 (6 bases each). The DNA end lines up better with TRBJ2-7; the J call may be wrong. Germline V CDR1 and CDR2: LNHNV, YYDKDF (reference sequence). CDR3 length: 16 amino acids. The CDR3 loop reads CATSRDIGGESYEQYF. In DNA form, the CDR3 reads TGTGCCACCAGCAGAGATATCGGGGGCGAGAGCTACGAGCAGTACTTC.

This clonotype turned up a few times. V is TRBV7-3 and J is TRBJ2-5; 8 nucleotides agree with TRBD2. From germline, CDR1 is SGHTA and CDR2 FQGTGA. The CDR3 loop spans 15 amino acids. Germline trimming cut 4 bases from V and 5 bases from J; bases unmatched to any gene: 9. The CDR3 here is CASSYGRAGVETQYF. As DNA, the CDR3 is TGTGCCAGCAGCTATGGACGAGCGGGAGTGGAGACCCAGTACTTC. Filled out from reference TRBV7-3 and TRBJ2-5, the complete variable domain reads GAGVSQTPSNKVTEKGKYVELRCDPISGHTALYWYRQSLGQGPEFLIYFQGTGAADDSGLPNDRFFAVRPEGSVSTLKIQRTERGDSAVYLCASSYGRAGVETQYFGPGTRLLVL.

This chain connects TRBV5-1 to TRBJ2-1; 7 bases are a match to TRBD1. The CDR3 consists of 13 residues. Germline loops: CDR1 SGHRS, CDR2 YFSETQ. Trimming removed 4 bases from V and 8 bases from J; junction bases left unmatched: 6. CDR3 sequence: CASSVTGADEQFF. For the CDR3, the DNA is TGCGCCAGCAGCGTTACAGGGGCCGATGAGCAGTTCTTC.

This clonotype was seen just once. The rearrangement joins TRBV3-1 to TRBJ1-2; 9 positions match TRBD1. Per germline, CDR1 LGHDT and CDR2 YNNKEL (reference sequence). V trimming: 4 bases; J trimming: 5 bases; junction bases outside the gene matches: 17. The CDR3 runs to 18 residues. The chain's CDR3 is CASSPRNGRQGVRYGYTF. The DNA of the CDR3 is TGTGCCAGCAGCCCCAGAAACGGACGACAGGGGGTTCGTTATGGCTACACCTTC.

The J gene is TRBJ2-3, the V gene TRBV14; D gene uncertain. V gave up 0 bases and J gave up 7 bases, with 8 bases separating them. Per the germline V gene, CDR1 is SGHDN and CDR2 is FVKESK. This CDR3 region has 13 residues. The CDR3 DNA sequence: TGTGCCAGCAGCCAAGATTTTCAAAATACGCAGTATTTT. Its protein product is CASSQDFQNTQYF.

The chain combines TRBV15 with TRBJ2-1; tentatively, D is TRBD1 (7 bases). Germline lookup yields CDR1 LNHNV and CDR2 YYDKDF (reference sequence). Trimming removed 1 base at V and 5 bases at J, with 12 bases between. The CDR3 totals 15 residues. CDR3 bases: TGTGCCACCAGCAGAGCTGGCGGGACAGACAATGAGCAGTTCTTC. Amino acid sequence: CATSRAGGTDNEQFF.

This rearrangement joins TRBV6-6 to TRBJ1-4; D might be TRBD1 (5 bases). This CDR3 comprises 14 residues. Germline assignment: CDR1 MNHNY and CDR2 SVGAGI (reference sequence). Trimming stripped 5 bases from V and 7 bases from J, with 14 bases between. CDR3 sequence: CASSRGQGGEKLFF. The CDR3 DNA is TGTGCCAGCAGTCGCGGGCAGGGTGGTGAAAAACTGTTTTTT.

V is TRBV11-1 and J is TRBJ1-5; D is perhaps TRBD1 (5 bases). Germline CDR1 and CDR2: SGHAT and FQDESV (reference sequence). The CDR3 runs to 16 residues. V shed 4 bases and J shed 2 bases, with 15 bases lying between them. The chain's CDR3 is CASSWGHGVGNQPQHF. DNA of the CDR3: TGTGCCAGCAGCTGGGGCCACGGGGTTGGCAATCAGCCCCAGCATTTT.

This chain uses TRBV7-9 with TRBJ2-1, with a possible D match to TRBD1 (6 bases). This CDR3 comprises 14 residues. V gave up 3 bases and J gave up 8 bases, with 14 bases separating them. The germline CDR1 and CDR2 sequences are SEHNR and FQNEAQ (reference sequence). The CDR3 bases are TGTGCCAGCAGCTTTAATCAGGGGCAAGATGAGCAGTTCTTC. Its translation is CASSFNQGQDEQFF.

As regards this clonotype: At one boundary the junction diverges from the germline segment, which might be a read error. CDR3 DNA sequence: TGCGCCAACAGCTTGGGGCGAGCGGGGTACAATGAGCAGTTCTTC. This sequence encodes CANSLGRAGYNEQFF. The gene calls are TRBV5-1 and TRBJ2-1, with 7 bases that match TRBD2. Germline-derived CDR1 and CDR2 are SGHRS and YFSETQ. The CDR3 totals 15 residues.

The chain recombines TRBV7-2 with TRBJ1-1; D is ambiguous. Germline CDR1 is SGHTA and CDR2 is FQGNSA. The CDR3 totals 14 residues. V lost 5 bases, J lost 1 base, and 11 bases lay in between. The CDR3 DNA reads as TGTGCCAGCAGCGAAGACCAGTCGAACACTGAAGCTTTCTTT. This translates into CASSEDQSNTEAFF.

In DNA, the CDR3 is TGTGCCAGCAGCTTACGGAGGACTAGCGGGAGTTACCACAATGAGCAGTACTTC. It yields the protein CASSLRRTSGSYHNEQYF. The rearrangement joins TRBV7-2 to TRBJ2-1, with 13 positions matching TRBD2. The DNA end is a closer match to TRBJ2-7, so the J assignment may be wrong. Germline V gives CDR1 SGHTA, CDR2 FQGNSA. The CDR3 loop spans 18 amino acids.

The gene calls are TRBV25-1 and TRBJ2-1; 7 bases fit TRBD2. The end of the DNA fits TRBJ2-7 better, so the J call may be wrong. The CDR3 runs 14 residues. In germline, CDR1 is MGHDK, CDR2 SYGVNS. The CDR3 region has the DNA TGTGCCAGCAGTGAATGGGGGGAGGGTAACGAGCAGTACTTC. Translation gives CASSEWGEGNEQYF.